The 30 T cell receptor beta chains reported below all come from one sample, sequenced in a study of blood T cells in healthy people across ages. Then a second PCR, running about 7 to 11 cycles, was carried out with a sample-barcoded 5' primer and a J-beta primer mix. Using its own MiXCR run on the 5' RACE reads, TCRdb lists one record per CDR3 protein. The sample has approximately 810,000 distinct CDR3 sequences, around 30% seen once. Sequencing was carried out using blood. These receptors originate from a woman older than 75 in good health.

The genes are TRBV7-2 and TRBJ2-1, with D uncertain. From germline, CDR1 is SGHTA and CDR2 FQGNSA. The CDR3 totals 11 residues. The V end lost 3 bases, the J end lost 9 bases, and 6 bases lay between the germline ends. The CDR3 region is CASSFQLEQFF. The CDR3 DNA follows: TGTGCCAGCAGCTTCCAGCTTGAGCAGTTCTTC.

At least ten counts were recorded for this clonotype. The chain uses TRBV29-1 and TRBJ2-5, with D possibly being TRBD1 or TRBD2 (5 bases each). Germline CDR1 reads SQVTM; CDR2 reads ANQGSEA. The V end lost 6 bases, the J end lost 4 bases, and 15 bases lay between the germline ends. The CDR3 is made up of 13 amino acids. For the CDR3, the DNA is TGCAGCGTGGGGGAAGAGCCTTTAGAGACCCAGTACTTC. This sequence encodes CSVGEEPLETQYF.

This sequence joins TRBV28 and TRBJ2-4; D unresolved. Trimming stripped 8 bases from V and 0 bases from J, with 5 bases between. The CDR3 is 12 amino acids. Germline CDR1 reads MDHEN; CDR2 reads SYDVKM. This CDR3 reads CASRSAKNIQYF. CDR3 DNA: TGTGCCAGCCGGTCAGCCAAAAACATTCAGTACTTC.

The chain carries TRBV2 and TRBJ2-5; no clear D gene. The CDR3 is made up of 13 amino acids. The V and J ends lost 4 bases and 5 bases respectively, with 11 bases between them. The germline V gene has CDR1 SNHLY and CDR2 FYNNEI. CDR3 sequence: CASSGAPPETQYF. The DNA of the CDR3 is TGTGCCAGCAGTGGAGCGCCTCCCGAGACCCAGTACTTC. The complete variable domain, with remaining parts taken from reference TRBV2 and TRBJ2-5, reads EPEVTQTPSHQVTQMGQEVILRCVPISNHLYFYWYRQILGQKVEFLVSFYNNEISEKSEIFDDQFSVERPDGSNFTLKIRSTKLEDSAMYFCASSGAPPETQYFGPGTRLLVL.

This clonotype was detected many times. This rearrangement joins TRBV25-1 to TRBJ1-6, with D perhaps TRBD1 (5 bases). CDR1 is MGHDK and CDR2 is SYGVNS in the germline V gene. The V gene lost 7 bases and the J gene lost 7 bases, with 11 bases spanning the gap. The CDR3 runs to 13 residues. CDR3 region: CASKGRQNSPLHF. The CDR3 coding sequence is TGTGCCAGCAAGGGAAGACAGAATTCACCCCTCCACTTT. The whole variable domain, filled in from reference TRBV25-1 and TRBJ1-6, reads EADIYQTPRYLVIGTGKKITLECSQTMGHDKMYWYQQDPGMELHLIHYSYGVNSTEKGDLSSESTVSRIRTEHFPLTLESARPSHTSQYLCASKGRQNSPLHFGNGTRLTVT.

The chain recombines TRBV7-9 with TRBJ1-1, with TRBD1 matching over 7 bases. There are 15 residues in the CDR3. Germline values: CDR1 SEHNR, CDR2 FQNEAQ (reference sequence). Losses at the gene ends were 6 bases for V and 1 base for J; bases not matched to a gene: 8. CDR3 bases: TGTGCCAGCAGTCGACAGGGTAATACGAACACTGAAGCTTTCTTT. This sequence encodes CASSRQGNTNTEAFF.

The genes are TRBV5-1 and TRBJ2-1; D is perhaps TRBD1 or TRBD2 (6 bases each). V gave up 2 bases and J gave up 14 bases, with 20 bases separating them. The germline V gene has CDR1 SGHRS and CDR2 YFSETQ. The CDR3 has 14 amino acids. The CDR3 nucleotides are TGCGCCAGCAGCTTAGGGGGGACCACCCTCAAGGAGTTCTTC. Amino acids: CASSLGGTTLKEFF.

This clonotype has at least ten counts. The V call is TRBV4-2, the J call TRBJ2-3; 7 bases align to TRBD2. The length of the CDR3 is 16 residues. CDR1 is LGHNA, CDR2 YNFKEQ, per germline. Unmatched junction bases numbered 6, after V lost 0 bases and J lost 3 bases. The CDR3 spells CASSQDRDYRTDTQYF. The CDR3 coding sequence is TGTGCCAGCAGCCAAGATAGGGACTACAGAACAGATACGCAGTATTTT.

Concerning this clonotype itself: Relative to the germline gene, one junction end is altered; a read error may explain this. This chain joins TRBV3-1 and TRBJ2-5; TRBD1 aligns across 7 bases. Per the germline V gene, CDR1 is LGHDT and CDR2 is YNNKEL (reference sequence). The CDR3 has 17 residues. CDR3 residues: CASSQERPGGTQGTQYF. In DNA form, the CDR3 reads TGTGCCAGCAGCCAAGAAAGGCCAGGGGGTACCCAAGGGACCCAGTACTTC.

This clonotype was seen more than once but under ten times. Since a much larger clone is just one base distant, this may be a read error. This chain joins TRBV20-1 and TRBJ2-7; D is possibly TRBD2 (5 bases). The CDR3 contains 15 residues. Germline V gene data show CDR1 as DFQATT and CDR2 as SNEGSKA (reference sequence). CDR3 bases: TGCAGTGCTAGAGCGGCGGAGTTGGACTCCTACGGGCAGTACTTC. Amino acids: CSARAAELDSYGQYF.

The J gene is TRBJ2-1, the V gene TRBV11-2, with a tentative D call TRBD2 (7 bases). This CDR3 has 18 residues. Trimming left V 2 bases short and J 2 bases short, with 19 bases between. The V gene's germline CDR1 is SGHAT and CDR2 FQNNGV. CDR3 nucleotides: TGTGCCAGCAGCTTATACAGGGCGTGGCGGGAGACCTACAATGAGCAGTTCTTC. This translates into CASSLYRAWRETYNEQFF.

The chain carries TRBV30 and TRBJ1-1; perhaps TRBD1 as D (6 bases). Germline lookup yields CDR1 GTSNPN and CDR2 SVGIG (reference sequence). V was cut by 2 bases and J by 3 bases, with 10 bases left in between. This CDR3 has 13 amino acids. As DNA, the CDR3 is TGTGCCTGGAGTCGAGGGGGGTACACTGAAGCTTTCTTT. Encoded protein: CAWSRGGYTEAFF.

This clonotype was seen many times. J is TRBJ2-5 and V is TRBV18; D might be TRBD1 (5 bases). The CDR3 runs to 14 residues. The germline V and J ends were trimmed by 0 bases and 2 bases, with 7 bases remaining between them. The V gene's germline CDR1 is KGHSH and CDR2 LQKENI. The chain's CDR3 is CASSPPTVQETQYF. CDR3 nucleotide sequence: TGTGCCAGCTCACCACCGACAGTTCAAGAGACCCAGTACTTC.

This clonotype came up many times. The chain employs TRBV5-1 and TRBJ2-5, with D perhaps TRBD1 (6 bases). Germline loops: CDR1 SGHRS, CDR2 YFSETQ. CDR3 length: 15 residues. Trimming removed 0 bases at V and 5 bases at J, with 14 bases between. The CDR3 here is CASSLVQGNGETQYF. DNA for the CDR3: TGCGCCAGCAGCTTGGTGCAGGGGAACGGTGAGACCCAGTACTTC.

As regards this clonotype: It may be a read error: a sequence one base away is much more abundant. The chain uses TRBV4-2 and TRBJ1-1; tentative D call: TRBD1 (6 bases). The germline CDR1 and CDR2 sequences are LGHNA and YNFKEQ. Trimming took 0 bases from V and 4 from J, leaving 12 bases between them. The CDR3 is made up of 15 amino acids. The CDR3 sequence: CASSQENGGGTEAFF. The CDR3 bases are TGTGCCAGCAGCCAAGAGAATGGGGGCGGCACTGAAGCTTTCTTT.

This clonotype was detected a few times. This chain links TRBV7-2 with TRBJ2-3; perhaps TRBD2 as D (6 bases). This CDR3 spans 15 amino acids. CDR1 is SGHTA, CDR2 FQGNSA, per germline. Trimming pared 5 bases from V and 10 bases from J, leaving 22 bases between. CDR3 bases: TGTGCCAGCAGCCCCGTGAAGCGGGCAACCCCATCGCAGTATTTT. It specifies CASSPVKRATPSQYF.

This clonotype showed up just a few times. A much larger clone lies a single base off, so this may be a read error. V and J are TRBV15 and TRBJ2-1, with D maybe TRBD2 (6 bases). V lost 1 base and J 6 bases, leaving 10 bases between the germline ends. CDR3 length: 14 residues. Per the germline V gene, CDR1 is LNHNV and CDR2 is YYDKDF (reference sequence). CDR3 loop: CATSRVGGSNEQFF. CDR3 nucleotides: TGTGCCACCAGCAGAGTTGGGGGGAGCAATGAGCAGTTCTTC.

This clonotype was found many times. V gene TRBV6-2 or TRBV6-3 combines with J gene TRBJ2-1; TRBD2 is a possible D gene (5 bases). V lost 7 bases and J 4 bases, leaving 14 bases between the germline ends. This CDR3 region has 14 residues. Germline loops: CDR1 MNHEY, CDR2 SVGEGT. DNA of the CDR3: TGTGCCAGCATCAAGGTAGGCGGGTACAATGAGCAGTTCTTC. It encodes CASIKVGGYNEQFF.

This clonotype was seen repeatedly, ten times or more. The chain couples TRBV5-1 to TRBJ1-1; D is unclear. V lost 2 bases and J lost 0, with 8 bases in between. The CDR3 consists of 14 residues. Germline V lookup: CDR1 SGHRS, CDR2 YFSETQ. CDR3 sequence reads: CASSFRRLNTEAFF. In DNA, the CDR3 is TGCGCCAGCAGCTTTAGACGGTTGAACACTGAAGCTTTCTTT.

This clonotype was picked up a small number of times. CDR3 loop: CASSQGMGLLNTEAFF. Written as DNA, the CDR3 is TGTGCCAGCAGCCAAGGGATGGGTCTGCTGAACACTGAAGCTTTCTTT. The chain is built from TRBV4-2 and TRBJ1-1; D ambiguous. V lost 1 base to trimming and J lost 0 bases, with 12 bases between them. CDR3 size: 16 residues. Germline V gives CDR1 LGHNA, CDR2 YNFKEQ.

This clonotype was found many times. The chain combines TRBV12-3 or TRBV12-4 with TRBJ1-5; 7 bases line up with TRBD1. The CDR3 runs to 16 residues. V lost 2 bases, J lost 4 bases, and 8 bases stayed unmatched. CDR3 bases: TGTGCCAGCAGTTTACAGGGGGGTGGGAGAAATCAGCCCCAGCATTTT. It codes for CASSLQGGGRNQPQHF.

The CDR3 reads CASSYYTPGELFF. The CDR3 DNA reads as TGTGCCAGCAGTTACTATACACCCGGGGAGCTGTTTTTT. The chain recombines TRBV6-6 with TRBJ2-2, with no clear D. CDR1 and CDR2 (germline): MNHNY, SVGAGI (reference sequence). V lost 1 base, J lost 6 bases, and 6 bases lay in between. There are 13 residues in the CDR3.

This clonotype appeared many times. The rearrangement uses TRBV7-2 and TRBJ2-5; 8 bases are a match to TRBD1. Germline-derived CDR1 and CDR2 are SGHTA and FQGNSA. The CDR3 has 15 residues. Trimming took 5 bases from V and 4 from J; bases not matched to a gene: 9. This chain's CDR3 is CASSVPQGVVETQYF. DNA of the CDR3: TGTGCCAGCAGCGTCCCACAGGGGGTAGTAGAGACCCAGTACTTC.

The chain links TRBV5-1 to TRBJ2-5; TRBD1 is a possible D gene (6 bases). The germline V and J ends were trimmed by 0 bases and 5 bases, with 11 bases remaining between them. Germline CDR1 reads SGHRS; CDR2 reads YFSETQ. CDR3 length equals 14 residues. This CDR3 reads CASSLEPGVETQYF. The CDR3 DNA follows: TGCGCCAGCAGCTTGGAACCAGGGGTTGAGACCCAGTACTTC.

The rearrangement uses TRBV6-5 and TRBJ2-3, with D maybe TRBD1 (8 bases). The length of the CDR3 is 15 residues. CDR1 is MNHEY and CDR2 is SVGAGI in the germline V gene. Trimming stripped 1 base from V and 5 bases from J, with 13 bases between. The CDR3 is CASSYYRGGRDTQYF. In nucleotides, the CDR3 is TGTGCCAGCAGTTACTACAGGGGGGGGAGAGATACGCAGTATTTT.

This clonotype was observed a few times. This chain links TRBV12-3 or TRBV12-4 with TRBJ1-1; D unresolved. The V end lost 5 bases, the J end lost 3 bases, and 10 bases lay between the germline ends. The CDR3 is 13 amino acids. As DNA, the CDR3 is TGTGCCAGCAGTCCCTGGGTGGACACTGAAGCTTTCTTT. Protein: CASSPWVDTEAFF.

Concerning this clonotype itself: A clone one base away is much larger, so this may be a read error. This rearrangement joins TRBV20-1 to TRBJ2-5, with 12 bases aligning to TRBD2. V shed 3 bases and J 7 bases; nucleotides not matched to a gene: 6. Germline values: CDR1 DFQATT, CDR2 SNEGSKA (reference sequence). There are 14 residues in the CDR3. The CDR3 region is CSASIPSGGGTQYF. In DNA form, the CDR3 reads TGCAGTGCTAGTATCCCTAGCGGGGGGGGGACCCAGTACTTC.

This clonotype was seen ten or more times. V is TRBV24-1 and J is TRBJ2-6; D assignment may be TRBD1 or TRBD2 (5 bases each). The germline V gene encodes CDR1 KGHDR and CDR2 SFDVKD. The CDR3 length is 15 residues. The ends were cut back, 10 bases at V and 0 bases at J, with 12 bases in the middle. CDR3 protein: CATGDGPSGANVLTF. CDR3 sequence (DNA): TGTGCCACTGGGGACGGACCCTCTGGGGCCAACGTCCTGACTTTC.

The J gene is TRBJ2-1, the V gene TRBV7-6; TRBD2 matches at 10 bases. The trim removed 3 bases at V and 8 bases at J, leaving 7 bases unmatched. The germline CDR1 and CDR2 sequences are SGHVS and FNYEAQ. The CDR3 length is 15 residues. The CDR3 loop is CASSFGSGRAYEQFF. The DNA for the CDR3 is TGTGCCAGCAGCTTTGGCAGCGGGAGGGCCTATGAGCAGTTCTTC.

The genes are TRBV7-9 and TRBJ1-4; no reliable D call. The CDR3 consists of 15 residues. Trimming removed 5 bases at V and 6 bases at J, with 16 bases between. Germline V lookup: CDR1 SEHNR, CDR2 FQNEAQ (reference sequence). CDR3 sequence (DNA): TGTGCCAGCAGCCCGAGGGCGAAATGGGATGAAAAACTGTTTTTT. The encoded protein is CASSPRAKWDEKLFF.